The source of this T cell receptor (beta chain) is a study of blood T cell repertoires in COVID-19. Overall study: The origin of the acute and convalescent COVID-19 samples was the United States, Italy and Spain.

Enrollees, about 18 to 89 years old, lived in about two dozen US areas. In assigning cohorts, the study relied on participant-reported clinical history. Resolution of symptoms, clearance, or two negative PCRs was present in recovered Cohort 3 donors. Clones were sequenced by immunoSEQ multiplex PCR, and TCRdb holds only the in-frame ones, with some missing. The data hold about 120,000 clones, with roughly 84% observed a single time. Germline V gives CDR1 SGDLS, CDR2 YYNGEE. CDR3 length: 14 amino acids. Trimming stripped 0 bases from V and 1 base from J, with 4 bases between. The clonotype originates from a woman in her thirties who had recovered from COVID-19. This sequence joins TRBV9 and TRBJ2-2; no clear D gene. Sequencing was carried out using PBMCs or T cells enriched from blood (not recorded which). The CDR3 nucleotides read TGTGCCAGCAGCGTAGCCAGGAACACCGGGGAGCTGTTTTTT. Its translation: CASSVARNTGELFF.